The clone carrying this TCR beta chain has more than one count but fewer than ten. The antigen is unknown. Checkpoint therapy with ipilimumab 1 mg/kg began 14 to 28 days after transplant. Dosing: nivolumab 3 mg/kg IV, weeks 1, 4, 7, 10, then every two weeks to week 26. The junction had 6 bases not matched to a gene; V was cut back by 5 bases and J by 3 bases. The CDR3 length is 15 residues. The germline gives CDR1 LNHDA, CDR2 SQIVND (reference sequence). The sample belongs to a study of ipilimumab plus nivolumab after autologous stem cell transplantation. Study details: A median of roughly 8 nivolumab and roughly 5 ipilimumab doses were given. The study's findings and limits: TCR repertoire, Treg phenotype and gut microbiota reportedly support more study of this approach.

Using immunoSEQ multiplex PCR, the repertoire was profiled, and TCRdb retains in-frame clones only, with some absent. The sample contains under 20,000 clones, under 85% of which appear only once. This chain uses TRBV19 with TRBJ2-1, with 8 bases aligning to TRBD2. The sequence was collected from a male donor with diffuse large B-cell lymphoma. The sample consisted of PBMCs, taken in a trial of ipilimumab plus nivolumab as post-transplant consolidation. The CDR3 DNA is TGTGCCAGTAGTCCCGGGCTAGCGGGCTACAATGAGCAGTTCTTC. As protein: CASSPGLAGYNEQFF. The full variable domain, rest sourced from reference TRBV19 and TRBJ2-1, is DGGITQSPKYLFRKEGQNVTLSCEQNLNHDAMYWYRQDPGQGLRLIYYSQIVNDFQKGDIAEGYSVSREKKESFPLTVTSAQKNPTAFYLCASSPGLAGYNEQFFGPGTRLTVL.